Below are 5 T cell receptor beta chains sequenced from a single sample in a study of regulatory T cells in long-lasting Graves disease. Library construction for TCR beta used iRepertoire HTBI primers and Arm-PCR of CDR3 regions. TCRdb re-derived calls from the multiplex PCR reads in MiXCR, one entry per CDR3 protein. The table has 410,000 or so distinct CDR3 sequences, around 14% seen once; the top ten hold 16%. Time point meaning: newly diagnosed GD, antithyroid drugs for less than 3 months. PBMCs provided the RNA from which the TCR library was made. These records were also assigned to another study, of T cells in Graves' hyperthyroidism and ophthalmopathy.

The source was peripheral blood mononuclear cells (PBMCs), collected at new diagnosis, from a patient treated with antithyroid drugs. The receptor set was obtained from a woman in her twenties or thirties with Graves disease.

There are many counts of this clonotype. V gene TRBV5-5 combines with J gene TRBJ2-1; no definite D call. Trimming removed 4 bases at V and 10 bases at J, with 18 bases between. Germline CDR1 SGHKS, CDR2 YYEKEE (reference sequence). This CDR3 has 14 residues. CDR3 amino acids: CASSPFPASGEQFF. CDR3 nucleotide sequence: TGTGCCAGCAGCCCTTTCCCGGCCTCTGGCGAGCAGTTCTTC.

In its sample, this clonotype was seen many times. This sequence joins TRBV2 and TRBJ1-5, with D hard to call. From germline, CDR1 is SNHLY and CDR2 FYNNEI. Trimming stripped 1 base from V and 4 bases from J, with 5 bases between. This CDR3 contains 13 residues. CDR3 sequence reads: CASSEGGNQPQHF. In DNA form, the CDR3 reads TGTGCCAGCAGTGAAGGCGGAAATCAGCCCCAGCATTTT.

This clonotype was seen ten or more times. This rearrangement joins TRBV28 to TRBJ1-2, with a tentative D call TRBD1 (6 bases). The V end was cut by 6 bases, the J end by 8 bases, with 19 bases between. Germline CDR1 reads MDHEN; CDR2 reads SYDVKM. This CDR3 contains 14 residues. The CDR3 loop is CASSRLGTGQGYTF. Written as DNA, the CDR3 is TGTGCCAGCAGCCGACTTGGAACAGGACAGGGCTACACCTTC.

The V and J genes are TRBV24-1 and TRBJ2-5, with D perhaps given as TRBD1 or TRBD2 (6 bases each). Germline CDR1 KGHDR, CDR2 SFDVKD. The CDR3 is 16 amino acids. Between the trimmed V and J ends, which lost 3 bases and 4 bases, there was a span of 17 bases. In nucleotides, the CDR3 is TGTGCCACCAGTGATACCGGGGGCTTGGTCGGAGAGACCCAGTACTTC. Translating it yields CATSDTGGLVGETQYF.

This clonotype has at least ten counts. V gene TRBV11-1 combines with J gene TRBJ2-5, with D unclear. The CDR3 is 14 amino acids. V lost 2 bases and J lost 3, with 10 bases in between. CDR1 is SGHAT and CDR2 is FQDESV in the germline V gene (reference sequence). CDR3 DNA sequence: TGTGCCAGCAGCTTAAAGGCTAATGAAGAGACCCAGTACTTC. Translating gives CASSLKANEETQYF. Filled out from reference TRBV11-1 and TRBJ2-5, the complete variable domain reads EAEVAQSPRYKITEKSQAVAFWCDPISGHATLYWYRQILGQGPELLVQFQDESVVDDSQLPKDRFSAERLKGVDSTLKIQPAELGDSAMYLCASSLKANEETQYFGPGTRLLVL.